A single sample gave rise to the 28 T cell receptor beta chains below, sequenced in a study of spatial heterogeneity in lung cancer. Each CDR3 protein gets one entry after TCRdb re-called the 5' RACE reads with MiXCR. The table lists about 47,000 distinct CDR3 sequences, under 8% of them singletons. Stated time point: blood at routine non-recurrence follow-up after resection. Unsorted samples of tumor, nontumor lung or frozen PBMC had their whole RNA sequenced. The sample consisted of PBMCs, taken at follow-up. Receptor source: a female donor with early-stage non-small cell lung cancer.

This clonotype was recorded many times. The chain has TRBV4-3 and TRBJ2-7, with D possibly matching TRBD2 (5 bases). This CDR3 is built from 14 residues. Germline V lookup: CDR1 LGHNA, CDR2 YSLEER. The ends were cut back, 0 bases at V and 3 bases at J, with 9 bases in the middle. CDR3 nucleotide sequence: TGCGCCAGCAGCCAAGACAGACGGGACTACGAGCAGTACTTC. It specifies CASSQDRRDYEQYF.

At least ten counts were recorded for this clonotype. The chain couples TRBV20-1 to TRBJ2-7, with 8 bases lining up with TRBD2. This CDR3 is built from 14 residues. The V gene's germline CDR1 is DFQATT and CDR2 SNEGSKA (reference sequence). The trim removed 3 bases at V and 6 bases at J, leaving 10 bases unmatched. DNA of the CDR3: TGCAGTGCTAGTAGGAGCGGGGGACCCCGCGAGCAGTACTTC. This translates into CSASRSGGPREQYF.

On this clonotype itself: Possible read error: a much larger clone is one base away. The CDR3 sequence: CASGGPWGTGELFF. CDR3 bases: TGTGCCAGCGGAGGACCCTGGGGCACCGGGGAGCTGTTTTTT. The gene calls are TRBV7-2 and TRBJ2-2; a weak D match, TRBD2 (5 bases). This CDR3 is built from 14 residues. Trimming took 8 bases from V and 4 from J, leaving 14 bases between them. Germline lookup yields CDR1 SGHTA and CDR2 FQGNSA.

This clonotype was found many times. The chain links TRBV7-3 to TRBJ1-1; D unresolved. The V and J ends lost 6 bases and 8 bases respectively, with 16 bases between them. Germline CDR1 reads SGHTA; CDR2 reads FQGTGA. The CDR3 loop spans 13 amino acids. CDR3 nucleotides: TGTGCCAGCAGGACGGACGGCGCCGAAGAAGCTTTCTTT. Its translation is CASRTDGAEEAFF.

This clonotype was observed many times. The V and J genes are TRBV2 and TRBJ2-5, with D possibly TRBD2 on 5 matching bases. Germline V CDR1 and CDR2: SNHLY, FYNNEI. V was cut by 0 bases and J by 2 bases, with 10 bases left in between. The CDR3 has 15 amino acids. CDR3 sequence: CASSEARGLQETQYF. The CDR3, as DNA: TGTGCCAGCAGTGAAGCGCGTGGACTTCAAGAGACCCAGTACTTC.

This clonotype was recorded many times. The chain combines TRBV4-1 with TRBJ1-4, with D possibly TRBD1 on 5 matching bases. This CDR3 comprises 15 residues. Trimming took off 0 bases at V and 6 bases at J, with 11 bases between the two ends. The V gene's germline CDR1 is MGHRA and CDR2 YSYEKL. The CDR3 sequence: CASSQERGPDEKLFF. CDR3 sequence (DNA): TGCGCCAGCAGCCAAGAGCGGGGACCCGATGAAAAACTGTTTTTT.

This clonotype has a count of ten or more. The chain couples TRBV6-5 to TRBJ1-2; D gene ambiguous. V lost 6 bases, J lost 2 bases, and 16 bases lay in between. Germline lookup yields CDR1 MNHEY and CDR2 SVGAGI. The CDR3 is made up of 15 amino acids. The CDR3 region has the DNA TGTGCCAGCAGACGTACGAGGACGGCCAACTATGGCTACACCTTC. Encoded protein: CASRRTRTANYGYTF.

This clonotype was counted a few times. The gene calls are TRBV7-2 and TRBJ2-3; TRBD2 matches 8 bases. J lost 5 bases, V lost 3 bases, and 7 bases had no gene match. CDR3 length: 15 amino acids. Germline assignment: CDR1 SGHTA and CDR2 FQGNSA. CDR3 sequence (DNA): TGTGCCAGCAGCTTGTCCGGGGGGGGCGGAGATACGCAGTATTTT. Its protein product is CASSLSGGGGDTQYF.

This clonotype was counted only a few times. The J gene is TRBJ2-5, the V gene TRBV7-9, with a weak D call TRBD1 (6 bases). V lost 5 bases to trimming and J lost 5 bases, with 15 bases between them. Germline V CDR1 and CDR2: SEHNR, FQNEAQ (reference sequence). This CDR3 is built from 14 residues. This CDR3 is CASSKTGSGETQYF. In DNA, the CDR3 is TGTGCCAGCAGCAAAACAGGGTCAGGGGAGACCCAGTACTTC.

This clonotype was seen a few times. The junction differs from germline at one of its ends, possibly a read error. The gene calls are TRBV7-9 and TRBJ1-5; D not certain. Germline CDR1 reads SEHNR; CDR2 reads FQNEAQ (reference sequence). CDR3 length: 15 residues. This chain's CDR3 is CASNLNGGRNQPQHF. The CDR3 nucleotides read TGTGCCAGCAACTTAAATGGAGGTCGCAATCAGCCCCAGCATTTT.

Many counts were recorded for this clonotype. The rearrangement joins TRBV5-1 to TRBJ2-4, with D possibly TRBD1 on 6 matching bases. Trimming left V 0 bases short and J 2 bases short, with 9 bases between. Per germline, CDR1 SGHRS and CDR2 YFSETQ. The CDR3 contains 15 residues. CDR3 in amino acids: CASSLGDTTKNIQYF. Here the CDR3 DNA reads TGCGCCAGCAGCTTGGGGGACACCACCAAAAACATTCAGTACTTC.

J is TRBJ2-2 and V is TRBV28; 8 bases match TRBD2. J gave up 6 bases and V 2 bases, and 11 bases lay outside the gene matches. The CDR3 spans 17 residues. The germline V gene encodes CDR1 MDHEN and CDR2 SYDVKM. CDR3 amino acids: CASSLTPGGPAPGELFF. In DNA, the CDR3 is TGTGCCAGCAGTTTAACCCCGGGGGGGCCCGCGCCCGGGGAGCTGTTTTTT.

This clonotype has ten or more counts. The chain recombines TRBV11-3 with TRBJ2-5; TRBD1 agrees at 8 bases. The germline V gene encodes CDR1 SGHNT and CDR2 YENEEA. CDR3 length: 15 residues. Trimming took 3 bases from V and 5 from J; bases not matched to a gene: 8. CDR3 region: CASSFETGEGETQYF. DNA for the CDR3: TGTGCCAGCAGCTTTGAGACAGGGGAAGGGGAGACCCAGTACTTC.

Ten or more counts support this clonotype. The chain recombines TRBV7-2 with TRBJ2-5; a weak D match, TRBD1 (5 bases). The CDR3 extends over 13 amino acids. The V and J ends lost 6 bases and 0 bases respectively, with 8 bases between them. Per germline, CDR1 SGHTA and CDR2 FQGNSA. The CDR3 spells CASSSDNQETQYF. The CDR3 DNA is TGTGCCAGCAGTTCGGACAACCAAGAGACCCAGTACTTC.

This clonotype has only a few counts. The rearrangement links TRBV20-1 to TRBJ2-7; 13 bases align to TRBD2. The V segment lost 6 bases and the J segment 0 bases; nucleotides outside the gene matches: 8. Per the germline V gene, CDR1 is DFQATT and CDR2 is SNEGSKA (reference sequence). This CDR3 is 16 amino acids long. CDR3 DNA sequence: TGCAGTGCGCGGGGACTAGCGGGGATCCACTCCTACGAGCAGTACTTC. It translates to CSARGLAGIHSYEQYF.

This clonotype was counted only a few times. The V call is TRBV7-2, the J call TRBJ1-2, with TRBD1 identical over 9 bases. The germline V gene encodes CDR1 SGHTA and CDR2 FQGNSA. The CDR3 has 16 residues. After removal of 5 bases from V and 12 bases from J, the junction contained 19 bases not matched to a gene. CDR3 coding DNA: TGTGCCAGCAGCAAAACAGGGGGCGCGGGTGTTTTTTCGGACACCTTC. Its translation is CASSKTGGAGVFSDTF.

CDR3: CSASPARLYGYTF. The CDR3 region has the DNA TGCAGTGCTAGTCCGGCCAGACTCTATGGCTACACCTTC. The chain links TRBV20-1 to TRBJ1-2; D not resolved. The CDR3 contains 13 residues. CDR1 and CDR2 (germline): DFQATT, SNEGSKA (reference sequence). Trimming took off 3 bases at V and 4 bases at J, with 12 bases between the two ends.

This clonotype showed up many times. V is TRBV5-1 and J is TRBJ2-5; TRBD2 aligns across 13 bases. The CDR3 length is 17 residues. The germline gives CDR1 SGHRS, CDR2 YFSETQ. The junction had 10 bases not matched to a gene; V was cut back by 3 bases and J by 5 bases. CDR3: CASSSGLAGDLGETQYF. The CDR3 coding sequence is TGCGCCAGCAGCTCTGGACTAGCGGGGGACCTGGGGGAGACCCAGTACTTC.

This clonotype was found many times. V is TRBV10-2 and J is TRBJ1-2; no firm D call. V was shortened by 3 bases and J by 5 bases, with 16 bases between the two germline ends. Germline CDR1 and CDR2: WSHSY and SAAADI. CDR3 length: 15 amino acids. CDR3 nucleotides: TGCGCCAGCAGTGATCCCGGTTCCGGGTCATATGGCTACACCTTC. Translation gives CASSDPGSGSYGYTF.

This clonotype has ten or more counts. The chain uses TRBV5-1 and TRBJ2-1, with 7 bases identical to TRBD2. CDR3 length: 16 residues. CDR1 and CDR2 from the germline V gene are SGHRS and YFSETQ. V trimming: 1 base; J trimming: 4 bases; junction bases outside the gene matches: 8. CDR3 residues: CASSLLAAGLYNEQFF. The CDR3 DNA is TGCGCCAGCAGCTTGTTAGCAGCGGGGCTTTACAATGAGCAGTTCTTC.

CDR3 nucleotide sequence: TGTGCCAGCAGCCAAGACGGGGGGACAGTCACAGATACGCAGTATTTT. Protein sequence: CASSQDGGTVTDTQYF. V and J are TRBV3-1 and TRBJ2-3; perhaps D is TRBD1 or TRBD2 (7 bases each). The V gene's germline CDR1 is LGHDT and CDR2 YNNKEL (reference sequence). CDR3 length: 16 residues. Trimming took 0 bases from V and 2 from J, leaving 12 bases between them.

V and J are TRBV9 and TRBJ2-1; 8 positions agree with TRBD1. J gave up 4 bases and V 4 bases, and 4 bases lay outside the gene matches. There are 14 residues in the CDR3. Germline V gives CDR1 SGDLS, CDR2 YYNGEE. CDR3 DNA sequence: TGTGCCAGCAGCCGGACAGGGACTTACAATGAGCAGTTCTTC. As protein: CASSRTGTYNEQFF.

V gene TRBV4-1 combines with J gene TRBJ1-5, with D unclear. Trimming cost V 4 bases and J 4 bases, with 20 bases left between them. The CDR3 length is 17 residues. The germline V gene encodes CDR1 MGHRA and CDR2 YSYEKL. CDR3 sequence: CASSPGDRSGRNQPQHF. In nucleotides, the CDR3 is TGCGCCAGCAGCCCAGGAGACCGTAGTGGAAGGAATCAGCCCCAGCATTTT.

This clonotype was seen repeatedly, ten times or more. This chain joins TRBV20-1 and TRBJ1-6; 9 nucleotides agree with TRBD1. Trimming took 6 bases from V and 6 from J; bases not matched to a gene: 12. Germline CDR1 is DFQATT and CDR2 is SNEGSKA (reference sequence). CDR3 length: 16 residues. CDR3 protein: CSAQEANRGLNSPLHF. In DNA, the CDR3 is TGCAGTGCCCAAGAGGCTAACAGGGGGCTTAATTCACCCCTCCACTTT.

This clonotype has just a few counts. The V and J genes are TRBV4-1 and TRBJ1-1; D is perhaps TRBD1 (6 bases). Germline V CDR1 and CDR2: MGHRA, YSYEKL. The CDR3 is 15 residues long. Trimming took 7 bases from V and 7 from J, leaving 22 bases between them. The CDR3 DNA reads TGCGCCAGCACCGGGCACAGGGTGAGCGGGATTGAAGCTTTCTTT. It is translated as CASTGHRVSGIEAFF.

This clonotype was picked up many times. This chain links TRBV3-1 with TRBJ2-3; 13 bases line up with TRBD2. The CDR3 covers 16 residues. Per germline, CDR1 LGHDT and CDR2 YNNKEL (reference sequence). The V gene end was trimmed by 7 bases and the J gene end by 8 bases; junction bases not matched to a gene: 12. CDR3 amino acids: CASNTLLAGGPGTQYF. The CDR3 bases are TGTGCCAGCAACACCCTACTAGCGGGGGGGCCGGGTACGCAGTATTTT.

This clonotype was seen many times. CDR3 region: CASSLRQGAGAFF. In nucleotides, the CDR3 is TGTGCCAGCAGCTTAAGGCAGGGGGCTGGAGCTTTCTTT. The rearrangement joins TRBV11-2 to TRBJ1-1; 8 positions agree with TRBD1. The CDR3 runs 13 residues. The germline V gene has CDR1 SGHAT and CDR2 FQNNGV. Losses at the gene ends were 2 bases for V and 10 bases for J; bases not matched to a gene: 6.

This clonotype was seen a few times. This chain links TRBV5-1 with TRBJ2-3; no clear D gene. Germline assignment: CDR1 SGHRS and CDR2 YFSETQ. The V end was cut by 0 bases, the J end by 0 bases, with 5 bases between. This CDR3 has 14 residues. For the CDR3, the DNA is TGCGCCAGCAGCTTGGCCCTAAGCACAGATACGCAGTATTTT. Amino acids: CASSLALSTDTQYF.